Listed below are T cell receptor beta chains from one sample, sequenced in a study of blood T cell repertoires in COVID-19. Only in-frame clones appear in the TCRdb table, and some are missing; sequencing was by immunoSEQ multiplex PCR. The table has about 300,000 clones, roughly 89% seen once. Sequencing was performed on PBMCs or T cells enriched from blood (not recorded which). Source of these receptors: a woman in her forties or fifties who had been exposed to COVID-19. The CDR3 runs from the conserved cysteine through the conserved F or W. The order of the fields is CDR3 DNA, CDR3 protein, D gene, J gene, clone size, V gene. A D gene is named only where the DNA matches it firmly. Some rows have no size entry. The others give once, few or many, or a class for an expanded clone.

CDR3 DNA: TGTGCCAGCAGCGCAAAAAATAAACAGAGCCCGCAGTACTTC
CDR3 protein: CASSAKNKQSPQYF
D gene: NA
J gene: TRBJ2-7
clone size: NA
V gene: TRBV5-8

CDR3 DNA: TGTGCCTGGGCCCGGGACAGCAAAAATGAAAAACTGTTTTTT
CDR3 protein: CAWARDSKNEKLFF
D gene: TRBD1
J gene: TRBJ1-4
clone size: NA
V gene: TRBV30

CDR3 DNA: TGTGCCTACCGGGACAGGGTAAACTATGGCTACACCTTC
CDR3 protein: CAYRDRVNYGYTF
D gene: TRBD1
J gene: TRBJ1-2
clone size: few
V gene: TRBV30

CDR3 DNA: TGTGCCAGCTCACCACTACAACGTAACTCTGGAAACACCATATATTTT
CDR3 protein: CASSPLQRNSGNTIYF
D gene: NA
J gene: TRBJ1-3
clone size: NA
V gene: TRBV18

CDR3 DNA: TGTGCCAGTAGTTTACAGGGGGCTCGCTATGGCTACACCTTC
CDR3 protein: CASSLQGARYGYTF
D gene: TRBD1
J gene: TRBJ1-2
clone size: NA
V gene: TRBV19

CDR3 DNA: TGTGCCACCAGTGACCCAGGGGCCGGATACCAAGAGACCCAGTACTTC
CDR3 protein: CATSDPGAGYQETQYF
D gene: NA
J gene: TRBJ2-5
clone size: NA
V gene: TRBV24-1

CDR3 DNA: TGTGCCAGCAGCGAGGCGGTAGCGGGGCGCTCTGGGGCCAACGTCCTGACTTTC
CDR3 protein: CASSEAVAGRSGANVLTF
D gene: TRBD2
J gene: TRBJ2-6
clone size: NA
V gene: TRBV2

CDR3 DNA: TGCGCCAGCAGCCAAGATGAGGCCGGTTCGTTTGCCGAGCAGTACTTC
CDR3 protein: CASSQDEAGSFAEQYF
D gene: NA
J gene: TRBJ2-7
clone size: few
V gene: TRBV4-1

CDR3 DNA: TGTGCCAGTAGTAGGCAGGGCATTTTCACTGAAGCTTTCTTT
CDR3 protein: CASSRQGIFTEAFF
D gene: NA
J gene: TRBJ1-1
clone size: NA
V gene: TRBV19

CDR3 DNA: TGTGCCAGCAGCTTGGGGACTAGCGGAAACTACAATGAGCAGTTCTTC
CDR3 protein: CASSLGTSGNYNEQFF
D gene: TRBD2
J gene: TRBJ2-1
clone size: once
V gene: TRBV5-4

CDR3 DNA: TGTGCCAGCAGACCCACAGGGGGCGATCAGCCCCAGCATTTT
CDR3 protein: CASRPTGGDQPQHF
D gene: TRBD1
J gene: TRBJ1-5
clone size: NA
V gene: TRBV6-5

CDR3 DNA: TGTGCCAGCAGCCAAGGACAGGGGAACGAAGGCTACACCTTC
CDR3 protein: CASSQGQGNEGYTF
D gene: TRBD1
J gene: TRBJ1-2
clone size: NA
V gene: TRBV3-1/TRBV3-2

CDR3 DNA: TGTGCCATCAGTGAGTCAGGGGGACAGGGCAGCAATCAGCCCCAGCATTTT
CDR3 protein: CAISESGGQGSNQPQHF
D gene: TRBD1
J gene: TRBJ1-5
clone size: NA
V gene: TRBV10-3

CDR3 DNA: TGTGCCAGCAGCTTCAGCTACTTCGGGGGACCCAGCACAGATACGCAGTATTTT
CDR3 protein: CASSFSYFGGPSTDTQYF
D gene: NA
J gene: TRBJ2-3
clone size: NA
V gene: TRBV7-2

CDR3 DNA: TGTGCCAGCAGTCGGGACAGAGAGAACTATGGCTACACCTTC
CDR3 protein: CASSRDRENYGYTF
D gene: NA
J gene: TRBJ1-2
clone size: NA
V gene: TRBV21-1

CDR3 DNA: TGTGCCAGCAGGTCAGGTAACCAGCCCCAGCATTTT
CDR3 protein: CASRSGNQPQHF
D gene: NA
J gene: TRBJ1-5
clone size: NA
V gene: TRBV12-3/TRBV12-4

CDR3 DNA: TGTGCCAGCAGAAGCGGGGGGCTCTACGAGCAGTACTTC
CDR3 protein: CASRSGGLYEQYF
D gene: TRBD2
J gene: TRBJ2-7
clone size: NA
V gene: TRBV6-5

CDR3 DNA: TGTGCCAGCTCCCAGGGACAGGAGTTCTACGAGCAGTACTTC
CDR3 protein: CASSQGQEFYEQYF
D gene: TRBD1
J gene: TRBJ2-7
clone size: NA
V gene: TRBV18

CDR3 DNA: TGTGCCAGCAGCTTACCGGGACATTCCTACGAGCAGTACTTC
CDR3 protein: CASSLPGHSYEQYF
D gene: NA
J gene: TRBJ2-7
clone size: NA
V gene: TRBV7-2

CDR3 DNA: TGTGCCAGCAGCTTAGCGTCTGGACTAGGGTCTTACGAGCAGTACTTC
CDR3 protein: CASSLASGLGSYEQYF
D gene: TRBD2
J gene: TRBJ2-7
clone size: NA
V gene: TRBV7-2

CDR3 DNA: TGTGCCAGCAGCTTAGCGGCTACAGGGGGGGGCAATCAGCCCCAGCATTTT
CDR3 protein: CASSLAATGGGNQPQHF
D gene: TRBD1
J gene: TRBJ1-5
clone size: NA
V gene: TRBV7-2

CDR3 DNA: TGTGCCAGTAGTATGACAGGTTACAATGAGCAGTTCTTC
CDR3 protein: CASSMTGYNEQFF
D gene: NA
J gene: TRBJ2-1
clone size: NA
V gene: TRBV19

CDR3 DNA: TGTGCCAGCAGCCGGGACATGTTTTATCAGTACTTC
CDR3 protein: CASSRDMFYQYF
D gene: NA
J gene: TRBJ2-7
clone size: NA
V gene: TRBV28

CDR3 DNA: TGTGCCAGCAGCCAGCGGCCGGGGGTCTACGAGCAGTACTTC
CDR3 protein: CASSQRPGVYEQYF
D gene: NA
J gene: TRBJ2-7
clone size: NA
V gene: TRBV11-2

CDR3 DNA: TGTGCCAGCAGTTTTCCTCCTCAGCCCCAGCATTTT
CDR3 protein: CASSFPPQPQHF
D gene: NA
J gene: TRBJ1-5
clone size: NA
V gene: TRBV28

CDR3 DNA: TGTGCCAGCAGCCAGGGACTAGCGGGGACCCGGGAGGAGACCCAGTACTTC
CDR3 protein: CASSQGLAGTREETQYF
D gene: TRBD2
J gene: TRBJ2-5
clone size: NA
V gene: TRBV5-6

CDR3 DNA: TGTGCCATCCCCTTGGGGGAGGATGGCTACACCTTC
CDR3 protein: CAIPLGEDGYTF
D gene: NA
J gene: TRBJ1-2
clone size: NA
V gene: TRBV10-3

CDR3 DNA: TGTGCCAGCTCGCGGGAGGGCTCACCCCTCCACTTT
CDR3 protein: CASSREGSPLHF
D gene: NA
J gene: TRBJ1-6
clone size: once
V gene: TRBV18

CDR3 DNA: TGCAGTGCTAGTGAGCAGGCTTATAGCAATCAGCCCCAGCATTTT
CDR3 protein: CSASEQAYSNQPQHF
D gene: NA
J gene: TRBJ1-5
clone size: NA
V gene: TRBV20-1

CDR3 DNA: TGTGCCAGCAGCCAAGCGGAGCGGACCTCCTACAATGAGCAGTTCTTC
CDR3 protein: CASSQAERTSYNEQFF
D gene: NA
J gene: TRBJ2-1
clone size: once
V gene: TRBV4-2

CDR3 DNA: TGCGCCAGCAGCCACGAGATAATCCGGGGCGGGGAGCTGTTTTTT
CDR3 protein: CASSHEIIRGGELFF
D gene: NA
J gene: TRBJ2-2
clone size: NA
V gene: TRBV4-1

CDR3 DNA: TGTGCAAGTCGCTTAGAAGGGGCTCAGGGAGCTTTCTTT
CDR3 protein: CASRLEGAQGAFF
D gene: NA
J gene: TRBJ1-1
clone size: NA
V gene: TRBV12-2

CDR3 DNA: TGCGCCAGCAGCTTGGGGGGCGGACAGGGACGGGATACGCAGTATTTT
CDR3 protein: CASSLGGGQGRDTQYF
D gene: TRBD1
J gene: TRBJ2-3
clone size: once
V gene: TRBV5-1

CDR3 DNA: TGTGCCAGCAGTTACTCGGGACAGGGGTACAATGAGCAGTTCTTC
CDR3 protein: CASSYSGQGYNEQFF
D gene: TRBD1
J gene: TRBJ2-1
clone size: NA
V gene: TRBV6-5

CDR3 DNA: TGTGCCAGCAGCCAAGAAAAACTGTTTTTT
CDR3 protein: CASSQEKLFF
D gene: NA
J gene: TRBJ1-4
clone size: NA
V gene: TRBV28

CDR3 DNA: TGTGCCTCACTTTTTATGAGCTCCGGACCGCGGGGGTTTCCCCTCCACTTT
CDR3 protein: CASLFMSSGPRGFPLHF
D gene: NA
J gene: TRBJ1-6
clone size: NA
V gene: TRBV30

CDR3 DNA: TGTGCCAGCAGTCGGACTTGCGGGGGGGCCCGGGGGTACGAGCAGTACTTC
CDR3 protein: CASSRTCGGARGYEQYF
D gene: TRBD2
J gene: TRBJ2-7
clone size: NA
V gene: TRBV6-6